What follows are 22 T cell receptor beta chains derived from one specimen sequenced in a study of blood T cell repertoires in COVID-19. Clones were read by immunoSEQ multiplex PCR, and TCRdb kept only the in-frame ones, dropping some. The sample records around 260,000 clones, roughly 89% being singletons. Sequencing was done on a sample of peripheral blood. The receptors were sampled from a man under 40 with acute or convalescent COVID-19.

The chain is built from TRBV12-5 and TRBJ1-1; D possibly corresponds to TRBD1 (6 bases). Trimming took off 5 bases at V and 7 bases at J, with 20 bases between the two ends. The CDR3 is 15 amino acids. The germline V gene has CDR1 LGHNT and CDR2 FRNRAP. DNA of the CDR3: TGTGCTAGTGGTCCACCATTCGGGACATACCGTGAAGCTTTCTTT. This sequence encodes CASGPPFGTYREAFF.

This chain links TRBV4-1 with TRBJ2-7; 8 bases map to TRBD2. The CDR3 extends over 17 amino acids. CDR1 is MGHRA, CDR2 YSYEKL, per germline. The V segment lost 3 bases and the J segment 3 bases; nucleotides outside the gene matches: 13. The CDR3 loop is CASSQTTGGGTSYEQYF. The CDR3 coding sequence is TGCGCCAGCAGCCAGACTACCGGAGGGGGGACTAGCTACGAGCAGTACTTC.

In its sample, this clone was seen a few times. This chain connects TRBV7-9 to TRBJ1-2; D ambiguous. The CDR3 has 12 amino acids. Germline V lookup: CDR1 SEHNR, CDR2 FQNEAQ (reference sequence). Trimming pared 5 bases from V and 6 bases from J, leaving 10 bases between. In DNA, the CDR3 is TGTGCCAGCAGCGCAGCGCCCGATGGCTACACCTTC. This encodes CASSAAPDGYTF.

The table lists this clone with a few counts. This chain connects TRBV5-1 to TRBJ1-4; 8 bases line up with TRBD1. There are 14 residues in the CDR3. The ends lost 4 bases at V and 8 bases at J; junction bases unmatched: 7. Germline loops: CDR1 SGHRS, CDR2 YFSETQ. CDR3 sequence (DNA): TGCGCCAGCAGCCCGACAGGGGTAGGCGAAAAACTGTTTTTT. Encoded protein: CASSPTGVGEKLFF.

The chain links TRBV5-1 to TRBJ2-1; possible D gene TRBD2, 6 bases. Trimming cost V 0 bases and J 2 bases, with 12 bases left between them. Germline V lookup: CDR1 SGHRS, CDR2 YFSETQ. This CDR3 has 16 amino acids. CDR3 coding DNA: TGCGCCAGCAGCTTGGGGTCGGGAGCCACCTACAATGAGCAGTTCTTC. It translates to CASSLGSGATYNEQFF. The full variable domain, rest sourced from reference TRBV5-1 and TRBJ2-1, is KAGVTQTPRYLIKTRGQQVTLSCSPISGHRSVSWYQQTPGQGLQFLFEYFSETQRNKGNFPGRFSGRQFSNSRSEMNVSTLELGDSALYLCASSLGSGATYNEQFFGPGTRLTVL.

The V gene is TRBV6-6, the J gene TRBJ2-3, with TRBD1 matching 9 bases. The CDR3 consists of 15 residues. V trimming: 5 bases; J trimming: 0 bases; junction bases outside the gene matches: 3. CDR1 MNHNY and CDR2 SVGAGI come from the germline V gene (reference sequence). CDR3 residues: CASSQQGASTDTQYF. The CDR3 coding sequence is TGTGCCAGCAGTCAACAGGGGGCTAGCACAGATACGCAGTATTTT.

The V gene is TRBV5-1, the J gene TRBJ1-3; 7 bases are shared with TRBD1. CDR1 is SGHRS and CDR2 is YFSETQ in the germline V gene. CDR3 length: 15 amino acids. V lost 4 bases to trimming and J lost 3 bases; unmatched junction nucleotides: 7. In DNA form, the CDR3 reads TGCGCCAGCAGCGTAACAGGGGAAGGTGGAAACACCATATATTTT. Translated: CASSVTGEGGNTIYF.

This sequence joins TRBV7-9 and TRBJ1-3; TRBD1 might be the D (6 bases). CDR3 size: 15 residues. CDR1 and CDR2 (germline): SEHNR, FQNEAQ (reference sequence). Trimming removed 4 bases at V and 7 bases at J, with 17 bases between. DNA of the CDR3: TGTGCCAGCAGCTACCTGGTGGGCCAGGGGAACACCATATATTTT. This sequence encodes CASSYLVGQGNTIYF.

CDR3 sequence reads: CASSLDQVSATQYF. CDR3 nucleotide sequence: TGTGCCAGCAGCTTAGATCAGGTCTCCGCGACGCAGTATTTT. The chain recombines TRBV11-3 with TRBJ2-3; no clear D. Deletions cut 0 bases from V and 9 bases from J, with 13 bases between. The germline V gene has CDR1 SGHNT and CDR2 YENEEA. This CDR3 has 14 amino acids.

The V gene is TRBV2, the J gene TRBJ2-7; D remains unclear. Trimming cost V 6 bases and J 2 bases, with 11 bases left between them. The CDR3 totals 13 residues. Germline CDR1 is SNHLY and CDR2 is FYNNEI. CDR3 residues: CASSRAGTYEQYF. The CDR3 DNA follows: TGTGCCAGCAGCCGAGCAGGAACCTACGAGCAGTACTTC. The full variable domain, completed using reference TRBV2 and TRBJ2-7, is EPEVTQTPSHQVTQMGQEVILRCVPISNHLYFYWYRQILGQKVEFLVSFYNNEISEKSEIFDDQFSVERPDGSNFTLKIRSTKLEDSAMYFCASSRAGTYEQYFGPGTRLTVT.

The chain links TRBV30 to TRBJ1-2; D unresolved. The germline V gene encodes CDR1 GTSNPN and CDR2 SVGIG (reference sequence). CDR3 length: 13 residues. The V gene lost 4 bases and the J gene lost 8 bases, with 17 bases spanning the gap. The CDR3 spells CAWNLRRSEGYTF. CDR3 DNA sequence: TGTGCCTGGAACCTACGTCGGAGCGAAGGCTACACCTTC.

V and J are TRBV3-1 (or the pseudogene TRBV3-2) and TRBJ2-7; TRBD1 aligns across 11 bases. With 0 bases clipped from V and 4 bases from J, the junction kept 17 bases outside the gene matches. Germline V lookup: CDR1 LGHDT, CDR2 YNNKEL (reference sequence). The CDR3 extends over 20 amino acids. The CDR3 loop is CASSQERGQGGTRRTYEQYF. For the CDR3, the DNA is TGTGCCAGCAGCCAAGAGAGGGGACAGGGGGGCACCCGCCGGACTTACGAGCAGTACTTC.

V and J are TRBV5-1 and TRBJ2-7; D may be TRBD2 (6 bases). The CDR3 is 15 amino acids. Germline CDR1 reads SGHRS; CDR2 reads YFSETQ. Trimming took 0 bases from V and 0 from J, leaving 10 bases between them. CDR3 bases: TGCGCCAGCAGCTTGGGGGGTAGCGGCTCCTACGAGCAGTACTTC. It yields the protein CASSLGGSGSYEQYF.

This rearrangement joins TRBV5-1 to TRBJ2-3, with 9 bases matching TRBD2. With 4 bases clipped from V and 6 bases from J, the junction kept 12 bases outside the gene matches. The CDR3 covers 16 residues. CDR1 SGHRS and CDR2 YFSETQ come from the germline V gene. The CDR3 coding sequence is TGCGCCAGCAGCGGATTAGCGGGGGCTTCGGGGGATACGCAGTATTTT. It codes for CASSGLAGASGDTQYF.

The genes are TRBV2 and TRBJ1-2, with D possibly matching TRBD1 (6 bases). In germline, CDR1 is SNHLY, CDR2 FYNNEI. This CDR3 region has 14 residues. V shed 6 bases and J shed 8 bases, with 19 bases lying between them. This CDR3 is CASRMTGSLGGYTF. In nucleotides, the CDR3 is TGTGCCAGCAGGATGACAGGCAGCCTTGGAGGCTACACCTTC.

The table lists this clone with a few counts. The chain employs TRBV6-2 or TRBV6-3 and TRBJ1-6; perhaps TRBD1 as D (5 bases). Trimming cost V 2 bases and J 8 bases, with 16 bases left between them. The CDR3 runs 16 residues. Looked up from germline, CDR1 is MNHEY and CDR2 is SVGEGT. The CDR3 sequence is CASSYRTPGLYSPLHF. In DNA, the CDR3 is TGTGCCAGCAGTTACCGGACACCGGGACTTTATTCACCCCTCCACTTT.

The chain couples TRBV9 to TRBJ2-5; TRBD1 aligns across 7 bases. The CDR3 sequence is 12 residues long. The germline gives CDR1 SGDLS, CDR2 YYNGEE. Germline trimming cut 6 bases from V and 5 bases from J; bases unmatched to any gene: 4. The chain's CDR3 is CASKGADETQYF. Here the CDR3 DNA reads TGTGCCAGCAAGGGGGCGGATGAGACCCAGTACTTC.

The genes are TRBV27 and TRBJ1-5, with D possibly matching TRBD1 (5 bases). Trimming left V 2 bases short and J 1 base short, with 9 bases between. Germline CDR1 reads MNHEY; CDR2 reads SMNVEV (reference sequence). This CDR3 has 15 residues. CDR3 residues: CASSLSAGSNQPQHF. The DNA for the CDR3 is TGTGCCAGCAGTTTAAGCGCAGGGAGCAATCAGCCCCAGCATTTT.

J is TRBJ1-1 and V is TRBV19; 8 nucleotides line up with TRBD1. The ends lost 9 bases at V and 11 bases at J; junction bases unmatched: 14. There are 13 residues in the CDR3. In germline, CDR1 is LNHDA, CDR2 SQIVND (reference sequence). For the CDR3, the DNA is TGTGCCAGCACCCCCAGGGGGCTCCCATGGGCTTTCTTT. As protein: CASTPRGLPWAFF. Full variable domain (missing parts from reference TRBV19 and TRBJ1-1): DGGITQSPKYLFRKEGQNVTLSCEQNLNHDAMYWYRQDPGQGLRLIYYSQIVNDFQKGDIAEGYSVSREKKESFPLTVTSAQKNPTAFYLCASTPRGLPWAFFGQGTRLTVV.

The rearrangement joins TRBV11-3 to TRBJ1-1; D remains unclear. Trimming shortened V by 5 bases and J by 1 base, and 17 bases separated the two germline ends. CDR1 and CDR2 (germline): SGHNT, YENEEA. The length of the CDR3 is 16 residues. The chain's CDR3 is CASSQAGGLENTEAFF. The DNA of the CDR3 is TGTGCCAGCAGCCAGGCAGGAGGGCTTGAGAACACTGAAGCTTTCTTT.

This sequence joins TRBV6-5 and TRBJ1-1; 8 bases map to TRBD1. Germline CDR1 MNHEY, CDR2 SVGAGI. CDR3 length: 13 residues. The V segment lost 7 bases and the J segment 1 base; nucleotides outside the gene matches: 2. This CDR3 is CASNGQGNTEAFF. CDR3 coding DNA: TGTGCCAGCAACGGACAGGGGAACACTGAAGCTTTCTTT.

J is TRBJ1-4 and V is TRBV6-1; D is unresolved. There are 14 residues in the CDR3. V was shortened by 1 base and J by 8 bases, with 11 bases between the two germline ends. The V gene's germline CDR1 is MNHNS and CDR2 SASEGT. Here the CDR3 DNA reads TGTGCCAGCAGTGAAGTCGAGATGCGGGAAAAACTGTTTTTT. It is translated as CASSEVEMREKLFF.